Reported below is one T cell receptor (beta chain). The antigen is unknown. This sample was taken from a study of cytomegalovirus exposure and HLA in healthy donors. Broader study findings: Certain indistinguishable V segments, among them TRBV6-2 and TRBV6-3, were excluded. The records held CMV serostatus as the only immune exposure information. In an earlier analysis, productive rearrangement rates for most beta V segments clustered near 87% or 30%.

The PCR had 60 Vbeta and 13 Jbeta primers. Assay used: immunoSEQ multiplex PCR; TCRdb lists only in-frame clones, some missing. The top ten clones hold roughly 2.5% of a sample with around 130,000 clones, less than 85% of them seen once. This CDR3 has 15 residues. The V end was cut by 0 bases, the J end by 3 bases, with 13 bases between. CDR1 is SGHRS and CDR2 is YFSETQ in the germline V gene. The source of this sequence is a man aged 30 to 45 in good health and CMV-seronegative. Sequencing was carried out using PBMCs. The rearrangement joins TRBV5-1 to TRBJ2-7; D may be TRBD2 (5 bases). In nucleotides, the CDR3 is TGCGCCAGCAGCTTGGTAAGCGGCGCTGACTACGAGCAGTACTTC. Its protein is CASSLVSGADYEQYF. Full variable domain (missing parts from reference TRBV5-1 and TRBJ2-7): KAGVTQTPRYLIKTRGQQVTLSCSPISGHRSVSWYQQTPGQGLQFLFEYFSETQRNKGNFPGRFSGRQFSNSRSEMNVSTLELGDSALYLCASSLVSGADYEQYFGPGTRLTVT.